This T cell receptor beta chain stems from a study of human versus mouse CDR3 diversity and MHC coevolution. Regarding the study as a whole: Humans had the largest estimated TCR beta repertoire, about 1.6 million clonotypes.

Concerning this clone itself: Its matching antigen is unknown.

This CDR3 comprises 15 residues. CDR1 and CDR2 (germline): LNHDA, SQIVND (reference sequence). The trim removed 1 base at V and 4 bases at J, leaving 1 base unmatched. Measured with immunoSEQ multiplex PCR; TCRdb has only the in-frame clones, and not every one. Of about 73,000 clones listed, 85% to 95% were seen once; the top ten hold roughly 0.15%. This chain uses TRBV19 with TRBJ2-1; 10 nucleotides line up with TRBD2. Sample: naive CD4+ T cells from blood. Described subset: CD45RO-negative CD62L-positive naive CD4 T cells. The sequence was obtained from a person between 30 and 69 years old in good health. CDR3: CASSIASGGYNEQFF. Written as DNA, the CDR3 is TGTGCCAGTAGTATAGCTAGCGGGGGATACAATGAGCAGTTCTTC.